The rows below give T cell receptor beta chains drawn from one sample of a study of T cells after yellow fever vaccination. One entry per CDR3 protein, called by TCRdb with MiXCR from the 5' RACE reads. The sample contains about 220,000 distinct CDR3 sequences, roughly 6.2% of which appear only once. Sequencing was performed on CD4+ T cells sorted from PBMCs, taken on the day of the yellow fever booster vaccination. These TCRs come from a young man who received the YFV17D yellow fever vaccine. CDR3s include the opening cysteine and the closing phenylalanine or tryptophan. The order of the fields is J gene, V gene, CDR3 protein.

>TRBJ2-7|TRBV10-2
CASLHGQGAGYEQYF
>TRBJ1-1|TRBV7-9
CASSLEAVRGAEAFF
>TRBJ2-1|TRBV6-6
CASNREQQFF
>TRBJ1-4|TRBV5-1
CASSLTGVTNEKLFF
>TRBJ1-5|TRBV28
CASSTPATGNQPQHF
>TRBJ2-2|TRBV27
CASTLDGYTGELFF
>TRBJ1-1|TRBV29-1
CSVEWGVNTEAFF
>TRBJ2-1|TRBV6-5
CASSYSPRSWAYNEQFF
>TRBJ2-4|TRBV5-7
CASSPGLAGGVAKNIQYF
>TRBJ2-3|TRBV20-1
CSARVQPGAQDMQYF
>TRBJ2-7|TRBV30
CAWSHTVYEQYF
>TRBJ1-6|TRBV7-2
CASRPPGTASSPLHF
>TRBJ2-3|TRBV11-2
CASSLVGARDTQYF
>TRBJ2-7|TRBV5-1
CASSLGTSGSIYEQYF
>TRBJ2-2|TRBV12-3/TRBV12-4
CASSLPPGELFF
>TRBJ1-1|TRBV5-1
CASSLDHKSAEAFF
>TRBJ2-3|TRBV5-1
CASSLGSQLDTQYF
>TRBJ2-7|TRBV20-1
CSARMGSGRYEQYF
>TRBJ2-5|TRBV7-2
CASSIAGTSGRETQYF
>TRBJ2-3|TRBV18
CASSPGLAGAKGYDTQYF
>TRBJ1-4|TRBV6-1
CASSPGQMNEKLFF
>TRBJ2-1|TRBV6-1
CASKGRRDYHEQFF
>TRBJ2-7|TRBV21-1
CASSKVSPYEQYF